Below are 27 T cell receptor beta chains sequenced from a single sample in a study of shared clonotypes between healthy human individuals. Only in-frame clones appear in the TCRdb table, and some are missing; sequencing was by immunoSEQ multiplex PCR. This table holds over 2 million clones, around 96% found once. Terminally differentiated effector memory CD45RA+ cells were excluded from the naive CD8 cells, which were CD45RO-negative and positively selected for CCR7. The sequenced sample consisted of naive CD8+ T cells sorted from blood. The receptors come from a man aged 18 to 29 in good health.

The rearrangement uses TRBV5-1 and TRBJ2-4; D possibly uses TRBD1 or TRBD2 (5 bases each). Trimming took 5 bases from V and 3 from J, leaving 18 bases between them. This CDR3 spans 16 amino acids. CDR1 and CDR2 (germline): SGHRS, YFSETQ. The CDR3 is CASSSTGAESKNIQYF. CDR3 in DNA: TGCGCCAGCAGTTCTACCGGGGCAGAAAGCAAAAACATTCAGTACTTC.

The J gene is TRBJ1-4, the V gene TRBV6-6, with D tentatively TRBD1 (6 bases). V lost 2 bases to trimming and J lost 3 bases, with 13 bases between them. CDR1 and CDR2 from the germline V gene are MNHNY and SVGAGI (reference sequence). This CDR3 has 16 amino acids. This CDR3 reads CASSYPNRDSNEKLFF. The CDR3 DNA follows: TGTGCCAGCAGTTACCCGAACAGGGATTCTAATGAAAAACTGTTTTTT.

The chain combines TRBV6-6 with TRBJ2-7; perhaps TRBD1 as D (6 bases). The CDR3 is made up of 13 amino acids. Germline values: CDR1 MNHNY, CDR2 SVGAGI (reference sequence). Trimming took 7 bases from V and 1 from J, leaving 11 bases between them. This chain's CDR3 is CASKGGLSYEQYF. CDR3 nucleotide sequence: TGTGCCAGCAAAGGGGGTTTATCCTACGAGCAGTACTTC.

Comments on this clone: In the same sample, other DNA sequences code for this CDR3. This chain uses TRBV7-9 with TRBJ2-5, with 8 bases fitting TRBD1. This CDR3 spans 14 amino acids. V shed 0 bases, J shed 5 bases, and the junction held 2 bases outside the gene matches. CDR1 and CDR2 (germline): SEHNR, FQNEAQ (reference sequence). The CDR3 is CASSLATGGETQYF. The CDR3 DNA reads as TGTGCCAGCAGCTTAGCCACAGGGGGGGAGACCCAGTACTTC.

V gene TRBV11-2 combines with J gene TRBJ2-4, with 7 bases fitting TRBD1. Trimming cost V 5 bases and J 7 bases; bases outside gene matches: 11. CDR1 and CDR2 (germline): SGHAT, FQNNGV. The CDR3 length is 15 residues. In nucleotides, the CDR3 is TGTGCCAGCAGCCCAGAGGGGACAGATGGGAACATTCAGTACTTC. This translates into CASSPEGTDGNIQYF.

The genes are TRBV15 and TRBJ2-3; D not certain. V was pared by 1 base and J by 5 bases, with 10 bases between. The CDR3 is made up of 14 amino acids. Germline CDR1 is LNHNV and CDR2 is YYDKDF (reference sequence). CDR3: CATSRGASGDTQYF. In nucleotides, the CDR3 is TGTGCCACCAGCAGAGGTGCATCTGGAGATACGCAGTATTTT.

The chain employs TRBV7-6 and TRBJ2-7; 11 bases agree with TRBD2. After removal of 5 bases from V and 3 bases from J, the junction contained 6 bases not matched to a gene. CDR3 size: 15 residues. Germline V CDR1 and CDR2: SGHVS, FNYEAQ. In DNA, the CDR3 is TGTGCCAGCAGCAGGCTAGCGGGAGGCCACTACGAGCAGTACTTC. This sequence encodes CASSRLAGGHYEQYF.

The chain is built from TRBV7-3 and TRBJ2-1; D gene ambiguous. The ends were cut back, 1 base at V and 8 bases at J, with 6 bases in the middle. Germline CDR1 reads SGHTA; CDR2 reads FQGTGA. This CDR3 is built from 12 residues. The CDR3 loop reads CASSLNRDEQFF. The CDR3 DNA reads TGTGCCAGCAGCTTAAACCGGGATGAGCAGTTCTTC.

The V and J genes are TRBV27 and TRBJ2-7, with D perhaps given as TRBD1 or TRBD2 (7 bases each). The CDR3 contains 15 residues. The V gene's germline CDR1 is MNHEY and CDR2 SMNVEV (reference sequence). Between the trimmed V and J ends, which lost 5 bases and 2 bases, there was a span of 16 bases. CDR3 loop: CASSPRGGTTYEQYF. The CDR3 DNA reads TGTGCCAGCAGTCCCAGGGGGGGTACCACCTACGAGCAGTACTTC.

The chain carries TRBV4-1 and TRBJ1-4, with D unresolved. CDR1 is MGHRA, CDR2 YSYEKL, per germline. This CDR3 is built from 17 residues. V lost 4 bases to trimming and J lost 2 bases, with 17 bases between them. The CDR3, as DNA: TGCGCCAGCAGCCCCTTAGTTATATCGGGTACTAATGAAAAACTGTTTTTT. Amino acid sequence: CASSPLVISGTNEKLFF.

The chain has TRBV27 and TRBJ2-7; the D gene is possibly TRBD2 (7 bases). V was cut by 5 bases and J by 6 bases, with 23 bases left in between. The germline CDR1 and CDR2 sequences are MNHEY and SMNVEV (reference sequence). The CDR3 loop spans 16 amino acids. This chain's CDR3 is CASSIRGGYRVGEQYF. The CDR3 nucleotides read TGTGCCAGCAGTATTAGGGGGGGTTACAGGGTTGGCGAGCAGTACTTC.

J is TRBJ1-2 and V is TRBV25-1; D is undetermined. The CDR3 is made up of 16 amino acids. Germline CDR1 reads MGHDK; CDR2 reads SYGVNS. Trimming left V 3 bases short and J 4 bases short, with 18 bases between. As DNA, the CDR3 is TGTGCCAGCAGTGAGGGCGGAGAGGGCATCCTCTATGGCTACACCTTC. It yields the protein CASSEGGEGILYGYTF.

J is TRBJ2-7 and V is TRBV4-1; 8 nucleotides line up with TRBD1. The ends lost 5 bases at V and 3 bases at J; junction bases unmatched: 6. The CDR3 is 14 residues long. CDR1 is MGHRA and CDR2 is YSYEKL in the germline V gene. CDR3 amino acids: CASSSGTGLYEQYF. The DNA of the CDR3 is TGCGCCAGCAGCTCAGGGACAGGTCTCTACGAGCAGTACTTC.

Worth noting for this clone: The same CDR3 can be traced to other DNA sequences in this sample. The CDR3 reads CASSLWVGRNTEAFF. The DNA for the CDR3 is TGTGCCAGCAGCTTATGGGTAGGCAGGAACACTGAAGCTTTCTTT. V is TRBV7-9 and J is TRBJ1-1, with no clear D. The CDR3 is 15 residues long. The germline gives CDR1 SEHNR, CDR2 FQNEAQ (reference sequence). The germline V and J ends were trimmed by 2 bases and 1 base, with 11 bases remaining between them.

The rearrangement links TRBV5-6 to TRBJ2-7, with 7 bases aligning to TRBD2. This CDR3 comprises 18 residues. Looked up from germline, CDR1 is SGHDT and CDR2 is YYEEEE. V trimming: 4 bases; J trimming: 6 bases; junction bases outside the gene matches: 22. The DNA for the CDR3 is TGTGCCAGCAGCGGCGGGACCGCCGGGACTACAAACCCTCTCGAGCAGTACTTC. Residues: CASSGGTAGTTNPLEQYF. Full variable domain (outside the CDR3, taken from reference TRBV5-6 and TRBJ2-7): DAGVTQSPTHLIKTRGQQVTLRCSPKSGHDTVSWYQQALGQGPQFIFQYYEEEERQRGNFPDRFSGHQFPNYSSELNVNALLLGDSALYLCASSGGTAGTTNPLEQYFGPGTRLTVT.

Concerning this clone: Other DNA sequences within the sample encode an identical CDR3. The chain employs TRBV5-1 and TRBJ2-7; D unresolved. Per the germline V gene, CDR1 is SGHRS and CDR2 is YFSETQ. This CDR3 contains 13 residues. V lost 0 bases and J lost 1, with 5 bases in between. The CDR3 sequence: CASSLDDSYEQYF. CDR3 DNA sequence: TGCGCCAGCAGCTTGGACGATTCCTACGAGCAGTACTTC.

The chain links TRBV28 to TRBJ2-5; D is perhaps TRBD1 (6 bases). Germline V gives CDR1 MDHEN, CDR2 SYDVKM. The length of the CDR3 is 16 residues. The V and J ends lost 5 bases and 0 bases respectively, with 16 bases between them. CDR3 sequence: CASSESDSWYQETQYF. Written as DNA, the CDR3 is TGTGCCAGCAGTGAATCGGACAGCTGGTACCAAGAGACCCAGTACTTC.

The rearrangement links TRBV28 to TRBJ1-5; the D gene is possibly TRBD1 (6 bases). Germline CDR1 is MDHEN and CDR2 is SYDVKM. Trimming shortened V by 3 bases and J by 6 bases, and 9 bases separated the two germline ends. The CDR3 covers 13 residues. The DNA of the CDR3 is TGTGCCAGCAGTTTTCGGGGGCCTCAGCCCCAGCATTTT. Amino acids: CASSFRGPQPQHF.

This chain connects TRBV30 to TRBJ2-1; a weak D match, TRBD2 (5 bases). CDR1 GTSNPN and CDR2 SVGIG come from the germline V gene (reference sequence). Trimming took off 0 bases at V and 8 bases at J, with 17 bases between the two ends. This CDR3 is built from 15 residues. As DNA, the CDR3 is TGTGCCTGGAGTGTAGGGTTCCTAGCTGTAGATGAGCAGTTCTTC. Residues: CAWSVGFLAVDEQFF. The entire variable domain, with the rest obtained from reference TRBV30 and TRBJ2-1, is as follows: SQTIHQWPATLVQPVGSPLSLECTVEGTSNPNLYWYRQAAGRGLQLLFYSVGIGQISSEVPQNLSASRPQDRQFILSSKKLLLSDSGFYLCAWSVGFLAVDEQFFGPGTRLTVL.

The chain carries TRBV5-4 and TRBJ1-1, with D uncertain. V dropped 0 bases and J dropped 3 bases, with 9 bases sitting between them. CDR1 and CDR2 from the germline V gene are SGHNT and YYREEE (reference sequence). The CDR3 is 14 residues long. CDR3 nucleotides: TGTGCCAGCAGCTTGGGAGAGGATTACACTGAAGCTTTCTTT. Translation: CASSLGEDYTEAFF. The full variable domain, rest sourced from reference TRBV5-4 and TRBJ1-1, is ETGVTQSPTHLIKTRGQQVTLRCSSQSGHNTVSWYQQALGQGPQFIFQYYREEENGRGNFPPRFSGLQFPNYSSELNVNALELDDSALYLCASSLGEDYTEAFFGQGTRLTVV.

Points on this clone: The sample holds other DNA sequences that translate to the same CDR3. This chain links TRBV4-1 with TRBJ2-1; D perhaps matches TRBD2 (5 bases). Trimming took 0 bases from V and 4 from J, leaving 7 bases between them. Germline lookup yields CDR1 MGHRA and CDR2 YSYEKL. The CDR3 is 14 amino acids. The CDR3 here is CASSQDRGYNEQFF. CDR3 nucleotides: TGCGCCAGCAGCCAAGATCGCGGGTACAATGAGCAGTTCTTC.

The rearrangement uses TRBV25-1 and TRBJ2-5, with unresolved D. V lost 1 base and J lost 3, with 15 bases in between. The CDR3 totals 16 residues. From germline, CDR1 is MGHDK and CDR2 SYGVNS. For the CDR3, the DNA is TGTGCCAGCAGTGAATGGGGTTCGATCCATGAAGAGACCCAGTACTTC. This sequence encodes CASSEWGSIHEETQYF.

The chain combines TRBV14 with TRBJ2-3; 12 bases agree with TRBD2. The germline V gene encodes CDR1 SGHDN and CDR2 FVKESK. Unmatched junction bases numbered 8, after V lost 4 bases and J lost 6 bases. This CDR3 region has 16 residues. The CDR3 protein is CASSRRLAGVGDTQYF. DNA of the CDR3: TGTGCCAGCAGCCGGCGACTAGCGGGAGTCGGGGATACGCAGTATTTT.

This clone showed up just once. The chain links TRBV25-1 to TRBJ2-3, with D uncertain. The germline V and J ends were trimmed by 4 bases and 5 bases, with 7 bases remaining between them. Germline V gene lookup returns CDR1 MGHDK and CDR2 SYGVNS. This CDR3 has 12 residues. The CDR3 DNA reads TGTGCCAGCAGTGCCCCTGAAGATACGCAGTATTTT. Amino acids: CASSAPEDTQYF.

This chain uses TRBV4-1 with TRBJ2-1, with 7 bases that match TRBD2. Per germline, CDR1 MGHRA and CDR2 YSYEKL. This CDR3 comprises 16 residues. The V segment lost 0 bases and the J segment 0 bases; nucleotides outside the gene matches: 2. The CDR3 region is CASSQETGGSYNEQFF. Here the CDR3 DNA reads TGCGCCAGCAGCCAAGAAACGGGGGGCTCCTACAATGAGCAGTTCTTC.

The rearrangement uses TRBV4-2 and TRBJ1-5; 9 nucleotides agree with TRBD1. J gave up 0 bases and V 10 bases, and 19 bases lay outside the gene matches. CDR3 length: 19 amino acids. Germline values: CDR1 LGHNA, CDR2 YNFKEQ. The CDR3 spells CATYPGPGQGLYSNQPQHF. CDR3 in DNA: TGTGCCACTTATCCCGGACCGGGACAGGGTCTGTATAGCAATCAGCCCCAGCATTTT.

The chain combines TRBV19 with TRBJ1-4; D ambiguous. V lost 5 bases and J lost 7, with 17 bases in between. Germline-derived CDR1 and CDR2 are LNHDA and SQIVND (reference sequence). The CDR3 has 15 residues. The CDR3 protein is CASSSRIISSEKLFF. CDR3 in DNA: TGTGCCAGTAGTTCCCGGATCATTAGTAGTGAAAAACTGTTTTTT.